A selection of T cell receptor beta chains follows, all from one sample in a study of shared clonotypes between healthy human individuals. Assay: immunoSEQ multiplex PCR; the TCRdb copy retains only in-frame clones and omits some. Among roughly 890,000 clones listed, approximately 92% were seen once. Sample: naive CD8+ T cells sorted from blood. The origin of the receptors is a man between 25 and 39 years old in good health. Both conserved end residues are part of each CDR3. Each record gives: CDR3 protein, CDR3 DNA, D gene, clone size, J gene, V gene. The D gene is left open where the match is weak. A row's size may be missing; if present it is once, few, many or a size class.

CDR3 protein: CASSLFSSYDEQFF; CDR3 DNA: TGTGCCAGCAGTTTATTCTCTAGCTACGATGAGCAGTTCTTC; D gene: .; clone size: .; J gene: TRBJ2-1; V gene: TRBV27
CDR3 protein: CASSPGSVGETQYF; CDR3 DNA: TGTGCCAGCAGCCCGGGGTCGGTAGGAGAGACCCAGTACTTC; D gene: .; clone size: .; J gene: TRBJ2-5; V gene: TRBV5-6
CDR3 protein: CASRSGVEQYF; CDR3 DNA: TGCGCCAGCAGGTCCGGGGTTGAGCAGTACTTC; D gene: .; clone size: .; J gene: TRBJ2-7; V gene: TRBV5-1
CDR3 protein: CAISPHEPGIADQPQHF; CDR3 DNA: TGTGCCATCAGCCCCCATGAGCCGGGAATAGCTGATCAGCCCCAGCATTTT; D gene: .; clone size: .; J gene: TRBJ1-5; V gene: TRBV5-5
CDR3 protein: CASSLSSGSDTQYF; CDR3 DNA: TGCGCCAGCAGCTTATCTAGCGGCTCAGATACGCAGTATTTT; D gene: TRBD2; clone size: .; J gene: TRBJ2-3; V gene: TRBV5-1
CDR3 protein: CASSFPGWPQETQYF; CDR3 DNA: TGTGCCAGCAGTTTCCCAGGGTGGCCCCAAGAGACCCAGTACTTC; D gene: .; clone size: .; J gene: TRBJ2-5; V gene: TRBV6-6
CDR3 protein: CASSQDLVGGRNTEAFF; CDR3 DNA: TGCGCCAGCAGCCAAGATCTCGTGGGGGGCCGAAACACTGAAGCTTTCTTT; D gene: .; clone size: .; J gene: TRBJ1-1; V gene: TRBV4-1
CDR3 protein: CASSLGDGREGHIDNEQFF; CDR3 DNA: TGTGCCAGCAGCTTAGGTGATGGGCGGGAGGGCCACATAGACAATGAGCAGTTCTTC; D gene: TRBD2; clone size: .; J gene: TRBJ2-1; V gene: TRBV7-6
CDR3 protein: CASSPRTGGSTDTQYF; CDR3 DNA: TGTGCCAGCAGCCCCCGGACAGGGGGAAGCACAGATACGCAGTATTTT; D gene: TRBD1; clone size: .; J gene: TRBJ2-3; V gene: TRBV4-2
CDR3 protein: CASSDNRGSYNEQFF; CDR3 DNA: TGTGCCAGCAGTGACAACAGGGGGTCCTACAATGAGCAGTTCTTC; D gene: TRBD1; clone size: .; J gene: TRBJ2-1; V gene: TRBV7-9
CDR3 protein: CASRPWLAEHNEQFF; CDR3 DNA: TGTGCCAGTAGACCGTGGCTAGCGGAACACAATGAGCAGTTCTTC; D gene: TRBD2; clone size: once; J gene: TRBJ2-1; V gene: TRBV19
CDR3 protein: CASSLLAGVRNEQFF; CDR3 DNA: TGTGCCAGCAGCCTGCTAGCGGGAGTTCGGAATGAGCAGTTCTTC; D gene: TRBD2; clone size: .; J gene: TRBJ2-1; V gene: TRBV5-5
CDR3 protein: CASSLYDSSVSGELFF; CDR3 DNA: TGTGCCAGCAGCTTATATGACAGTTCCGTGTCCGGGGAGCTGTTTTTT; D gene: .; clone size: .; J gene: TRBJ2-2; V gene: TRBV7-2
CDR3 protein: CASRFGTAVTEAFF; CDR3 DNA: TGTGCCAGCAGGTTCGGGACAGCTGTCACTGAAGCTTTCTTT; D gene: TRBD1; clone size: .; J gene: TRBJ1-1; V gene: TRBV5-6
CDR3 protein: CASSFMRGFERLAGGPREQYF; CDR3 DNA: TGTGCCAGCAGTTTTATGCGGGGATTTGAGCGTTTAGCGGGAGGCCCCCGGGAGCAGTACTTC; D gene: TRBD2; clone size: .; J gene: TRBJ2-7; V gene: TRBV28
CDR3 protein: CASTVGLAGVPTGELFF; CDR3 DNA: TGTGCCAGCACGGTAGGACTAGCGGGAGTTCCCACCGGGGAGCTGTTTTTT; D gene: TRBD2; clone size: .; J gene: TRBJ2-2; V gene: TRBV5-8
CDR3 protein: CASSTPAGTLYNEQFF; CDR3 DNA: TGTGCCAGCAGCACCCCCGCGGGGACCCTATACAATGAGCAGTTCTTC; D gene: .; clone size: .; J gene: TRBJ2-1; V gene: TRBV7-2
CDR3 protein: CASSFGSSYEQYF; CDR3 DNA: TGTGCCAGCAGCTTTGGGAGCTCCTACGAGCAGTACTTC; D gene: .; clone size: .; J gene: TRBJ2-7; V gene: TRBV5-6
CDR3 protein: CASSRHPSSYEQYF; CDR3 DNA: TGTGCCAGCAGTCGACACCCGAGCTCCTACGAGCAGTACTTC; D gene: .; clone size: .; J gene: TRBJ2-7; V gene: TRBV27
CDR3 protein: CASSLRPGQGGYEQYF; CDR3 DNA: TGTGCCAGCAGTCTCCGACCGGGACAGGGGGGCTACGAGCAGTACTTC; D gene: TRBD1; clone size: .; J gene: TRBJ2-7; V gene: TRBV28
CDR3 protein: CASRTEGDLNTEAFF; CDR3 DNA: TGTGCCAGCAGAACAGAAGGGGACTTGAACACTGAAGCTTTCTTT; D gene: .; clone size: .; J gene: TRBJ1-1; V gene: TRBV7-9
CDR3 protein: CATAQEGATDTQYF; CDR3 DNA: TGTGCCACCGCCCAGGAGGGGGCCACAGATACGCAGTATTTT; D gene: .; clone size: .; J gene: TRBJ2-3; V gene: TRBV10-3
CDR3 protein: CASSFGPDNTYEQYF; CDR3 DNA: TGTGCCAGCAGTTTCGGACCGGACAATACCTACGAGCAGTACTTC; D gene: .; clone size: .; J gene: TRBJ2-7; V gene: TRBV28
CDR3 protein: CASGAPANPNYGYTF; CDR3 DNA: TGTGCCAGCGGGGCACCAGCTAATCCGAACTATGGCTACACCTTC; D gene: .; clone size: once; J gene: TRBJ1-2; V gene: TRBV9
CDR3 protein: CASSPGTGNTEAFF; CDR3 DNA: TGCGCCAGCAGTCCCGGGACAGGGAACACTGAAGCTTTCTTT; D gene: TRBD1; clone size: .; J gene: TRBJ1-1; V gene: TRBV4-3
CDR3 protein: CASSYGGGGELFF; CDR3 DNA: TGTGCCAGCAGTTACGGGGGTGGCGGGGAGCTGTTTTTT; D gene: .; clone size: .; J gene: TRBJ2-2; V gene: TRBV6-6
CDR3 protein: CASSPRQGAKVWETQYF; CDR3 DNA: TGTGCCAGCTCACCACGACAGGGGGCGAAGGTCTGGGAGACCCAGTACTTC; D gene: TRBD1; clone size: .; J gene: TRBJ2-5; V gene: TRBV18
CDR3 protein: CAISEVQTAKNIQYF; CDR3 DNA: TGTGCCATCAGTGAGGTCCAGACAGCCAAAAACATTCAGTACTTC; D gene: .; clone size: .; J gene: TRBJ2-4; V gene: TRBV10-3
CDR3 protein: CASSPRGSSGPSYEQYF; CDR3 DNA: TGTGCCAGCAGTCCGCGGGGGTCTAGCGGACCCTCCTACGAGCAGTACTTC; D gene: TRBD2; clone size: .; J gene: TRBJ2-7; V gene: TRBV28
CDR3 protein: CAWSKEAAYNEQFF; CDR3 DNA: TGTGCCTGGAGTAAGGAGGCCGCCTACAATGAGCAGTTCTTC; D gene: .; clone size: .; J gene: TRBJ2-1; V gene: TRBV30
CDR3 protein: CASSYETGSSYNEQFF; CDR3 DNA: TGCGCCAGCAGCTACGAGACAGGGAGCTCCTACAATGAGCAGTTCTTC; D gene: TRBD1; clone size: .; J gene: TRBJ2-1; V gene: TRBV5-1
CDR3 protein: CASSFSSATSGVYQPQHF; CDR3 DNA: TGTGCCAGCAGTTTTTCTTCAGCAACTTCGGGGGTTTATCAGCCCCAGCATTTT; D gene: .; clone size: .; J gene: TRBJ1-5; V gene: TRBV28
CDR3 protein: CASSLYTGGYDQPQHF; CDR3 DNA: TGTGCCAGCAGTTTGTATACAGGGGGCTACGATCAGCCCCAGCATTTT; D gene: TRBD1; clone size: .; J gene: TRBJ1-5; V gene: TRBV28
CDR3 protein: CASSLGAFSGELFF; CDR3 DNA: TGTGCCAGCAGCTTAGGAGCTTTTTCCGGGGAGCTGTTTTTT; D gene: .; clone size: few; J gene: TRBJ2-2; V gene: TRBV11-2
CDR3 protein: CASSQEGFTGELFF; CDR3 DNA: TGCGCCAGCAGCCAAGAAGGGTTTACCGGGGAGCTGTTTTTT; D gene: .; clone size: few; J gene: TRBJ2-2; V gene: TRBV4-1
CDR3 protein: CASRYGATSGLQFF; CDR3 DNA: TGTGCCAGCAGGTACGGGGCGACTAGCGGGTTGCAGTTCTTC; D gene: TRBD2; clone size: .; J gene: TRBJ2-1; V gene: TRBV6-5
CDR3 protein: CAWSVSVWDYTF; CDR3 DNA: TGTGCCTGGAGTGTCTCTGTTTGGGACTACACCTTC; D gene: .; clone size: .; J gene: TRBJ1-2; V gene: TRBV30
CDR3 protein: CASKMGLAASYEQYF; CDR3 DNA: TGTGCCAGCAAAATGGGACTAGCGGCCTCCTACGAGCAGTACTTC; D gene: TRBD2; clone size: .; J gene: TRBJ2-7; V gene: TRBV27
CDR3 protein: CASSELGQYNTEAFF; CDR3 DNA: TGTGCCAGCAGTGAACTAGGACAGTATAACACTGAAGCTTTCTTT; D gene: .; clone size: .; J gene: TRBJ1-1; V gene: TRBV2
CDR3 protein: CASSQETGTGVDYSNQPQHF; CDR3 DNA: TGTGCCAGCAGCCAAGAAACCGGGACAGGGGTGGACTATAGCAATCAGCCCCAGCATTTT; D gene: TRBD1; clone size: .; J gene: TRBJ1-5; V gene: TRBV4-2